The clone carrying this T cell receptor beta chain was detected only a few times. Its antigen is not known. PCR amplification relied on 60 Vbeta primers (plus 13 Jbeta primers). The repertoire was sequenced with immunoSEQ multiplex PCR; TCRdb's copy has only in-frame clones and lacks some. This sample yields about 150,000 clones, of which roughly three fifths are seen a single time; 2% to 3% belongs to the top ten. The data are from a study of cytomegalovirus exposure and HLA in healthy donors. J was trimmed by 5 bases and V by 5 bases; bases with no gene match: 6. Germline CDR1 is SEHNR and CDR2 is FQNEAQ (reference sequence). The CDR3 runs to 14 residues. Study-level results: The classifier, whose performance was assessed in both the original and validation cohorts, reportedly diagnosed cytomegalovirus status with high specificity and sensitivity. As confirmed in vitro, a few CMV-associated chains were specific for CMV antigens.

Sequencing input: PBMCs. The chain employs TRBV7-9 and TRBJ1-2; 9 nucleotides match TRBD1. The source of this sequence is a woman between 35 and 50 years old in good health and CMV-seronegative. The DNA of the CDR3 is TGTGCCAGCAGCCCGGGACAGGGCGGGTATGGCTACACCTTC. Protein: CASSPGQGGYGYTF.